This T cell receptor (beta chain) was profiled in a study of T cells in localized non-small cell lung cancer. Trimming took off 2 bases at V and 1 base at J, with 11 bases between the two ends. Germline CDR1 is SEHNR and CDR2 is FQNEAQ (reference sequence). The CDR3 spans 15 residues. The table came from immunoSEQ multiplex PCR; TCRdb's copy has only in-frame clones and leaves some out. There are tens of thousands of clones in the sample; 80% to 90% occur only once, and 2.8% lies in the top ten. Sequenced material: peripheral blood, taken before any cancer treatment. The sequence was obtained from a man aged 40 to 75 with stage I lung adenocarcinoma. The chain couples TRBV7-9 to TRBJ1-1, with D perhaps TRBD1 (5 bases). The DNA of the CDR3 is TGTGCCAGCAGCTTACTCTACAGGCAGAACACTGAAGCTTTCTTT. Encoded protein: CASSLLYRQNTEAFF.